This passage covers 20 T cell receptor beta chains from one sample sequenced in a study of neurological immune-mediated disorders. TCRdb recomputed calls from the 5' RACE reads with MiXCR, one row per CDR3 protein. The sample lists about 95,000 distinct CDR3 sequences; roughly 3.5% were seen once. Specimen: PBMCs. All receptors derive from a woman under 30 with multiple sclerosis.

In this sample, this clonotype turned up many times. The V call is TRBV9, the J call TRBJ1-3; D not resolved. Germline V lookup: CDR1 SGDLS, CDR2 YYNGEE. The length of the CDR3 is 13 residues. Between the trimmed V and J ends, which lost 4 bases and 7 bases, there was a span of 12 bases. The CDR3 sequence is CASSSSSRNTIYF. The CDR3 nucleotides read TGTGCCAGCAGCAGTAGCAGCCGCAACACCATATATTTT.

The table lists this clonotype with many counts. The chain joins TRBV7-9 to TRBJ1-2, with a tentative D call TRBD1 (5 bases). The CDR3 runs to 16 residues. V was trimmed by 4 bases and J by 4 bases, leaving 19 bases between them. In germline, CDR1 is SEHNR, CDR2 FQNEAQ (reference sequence). In DNA form, the CDR3 reads TGTGCCAGCAGCTCCAACGGGGGGTCGGATCTCTATGGCTACACCTTC. Translating it yields CASSSNGGSDLYGYTF.

This clonotype was observed many times. The CDR3 protein is CASSDGGVEALWDTQYF. CDR3 sequence (DNA): TGTGCCAGCAGCGACGGGGGGGTGGAAGCCTTGTGGGATACGCAGTATTTT. The genes are TRBV11-2 and TRBJ2-3; 8 nucleotides align to TRBD2. V lost 5 bases and J lost 6; bases outside the gene matches: 16. The germline V gene has CDR1 SGHAT and CDR2 FQNNGV. This CDR3 has 17 residues.

This clonotype has at least ten counts. V is TRBV11-2 and J is TRBJ1-1; TRBD1 aligns across 7 bases. The CDR3 covers 14 residues. The J segment lost 4 bases and the V segment lost 3 bases, leaving 5 bases of the junction unmatched. Germline V gene data show CDR1 as SGHAT and CDR2 as FQNNGV. CDR3: CASSFRDRLTEAFF. The CDR3 nucleotides read TGTGCCAGCAGCTTCCGGGACAGACTCACTGAAGCTTTCTTT.

This clonotype was detected only a few times. The gene calls are TRBV20-1 and TRBJ1-1; D remains unclear. The germline V and J ends were trimmed by 3 bases and 1 base, with 18 bases remaining between them. Germline CDR1 is DFQATT and CDR2 is SNEGSKA (reference sequence). The CDR3 covers 16 residues. Here the CDR3 DNA reads TGCAGTGCTAGGGAGGCCGGTGGGCGGGCGAACACTGAAGCTTTCTTT. This encodes CSAREAGGRANTEAFF.

This clonotype was observed at least ten times. The chain is built from TRBV10-3 and TRBJ1-1; D uncertain. The CDR3 is made up of 12 amino acids. The germline V gene encodes CDR1 ENHRY and CDR2 SYGVKD. Between the trimmed V and J ends, which lost 10 bases and 0 bases, there was a span of 9 bases. In DNA, the CDR3 is TGTGCCACTCGGTCCCTGAACACTGAAGCTTTCTTT. It is translated as CATRSLNTEAFF.

This clonotype was detected ten times or more. The chain recombines TRBV9 with TRBJ2-2; D is possibly TRBD2 (5 bases). The V and J ends lost 0 bases and 1 base respectively, with 7 bases between them. Germline CDR1 SGDLS, CDR2 YYNGEE. This CDR3 has 15 residues. The CDR3 protein is CASSVVGGNTGELFF. The CDR3 DNA sequence: TGTGCCAGCAGCGTAGTTGGAGGGAACACCGGGGAGCTGTTTTTT.

This clonotype has a count of ten or more. V and J are TRBV2 and TRBJ1-5; D uncertain. The CDR3 has 15 amino acids. Germline V gene sequence: CDR1 SNHLY, CDR2 FYNNEI. The germline V and J ends were trimmed by 2 bases and 0 bases, with 8 bases remaining between them. The CDR3 spells CASSEFSYSNQPQHF. CDR3 in DNA: TGTGCCAGCAGTGAATTCAGTTATAGCAATCAGCCCCAGCATTTT.

This clonotype showed up many times. V usage is TRBV6-6 and J usage is TRBJ2-7; D is unresolved. CDR1 and CDR2 (germline): MNHNY, SVGAGI (reference sequence). The CDR3 runs 13 residues. V lost 2 bases and J 3 bases, leaving 8 bases between the germline ends. The chain's CDR3 is CASSYDRLYEQYF. The CDR3 bases are TGTGCCAGCAGTTACGACCGCCTCTACGAGCAGTACTTC.

This clonotype was found many times. V usage is TRBV5-1 and J usage is TRBJ2-7; D unclear. Trimming took off 0 bases at V and 0 bases at J, with 4 bases between the two ends. The germline gives CDR1 SGHRS, CDR2 YFSETQ. The CDR3 runs 13 residues. CDR3 DNA: TGCGCCAGCAGCTTGGAAAGCTCCTACGAGCAGTACTTC. Translating it yields CASSLESSYEQYF.

This clonotype showed up many times. The chain uses TRBV6-6 and TRBJ2-7; D is unclear. Germline CDR1 is MNHNY and CDR2 is SVGAGI (reference sequence). The CDR3 is 11 residues long. Trimming took 0 bases from V and 6 from J, leaving 3 bases between them. Written as DNA, the CDR3 is TGTGCCAGCAGTTACTCGGCCGAGCAGTACTTC. This gives the protein CASSYSAEQYF.

This clonotype was seen many times. The chain couples TRBV3-1 to TRBJ2-7, with 12 bases lining up with TRBD2. Germline V CDR1 and CDR2: LGHDT, YNNKEL (reference sequence). The CDR3 totals 15 residues. J gave up 0 bases and V 5 bases, and 2 bases lay outside the gene matches. The CDR3 here is CASSKTSGGSYEQYF. The CDR3 DNA reads as TGTGCCAGCAGCAAGACTAGCGGGGGCTCCTACGAGCAGTACTTC.

This clonotype was seen ten or more times. The V and J genes are TRBV10-3 and TRBJ1-4; D unclear. V shed 0 bases and J shed 8 bases, with 10 bases lying between them. The CDR3 is made up of 14 amino acids. Germline CDR1 ENHRY, CDR2 SYGVKD. CDR3 sequence (DNA): TGTGCCATCAGTGAGTCAAACCGGCAGGAAAAACTGTTTTTT. Its protein is CAISESNRQEKLFF.

This clonotype has at least ten counts. The J gene is TRBJ1-2, the V gene TRBV11-2, with D perhaps matching TRBD1 (6 bases). Germline CDR1 SGHAT, CDR2 FQNNGV. Trimming removed 1 base at V and 4 bases at J, with 16 bases between. There are 16 residues in the CDR3. The CDR3 nucleotides are TGTGCCAGCAGCTTAGCGTTCGCGGGGGGCCCCTATGGCTACACCTTC. It translates to CASSLAFAGGPYGYTF.

This clonotype was detected ten times or more. The chain carries TRBV7-3 and TRBJ1-2; a possible D gene is TRBD1 (5 bases). CDR3 length: 14 residues. CDR1 and CDR2 (germline): SGHTA, FQGTGA. The V end lost 5 bases, the J end lost 2 bases, and 12 bases lay between the germline ends. CDR3 DNA sequence: TGTGCCAGCAGCATGGGACGGACGAACTATGGCTACACCTTC. Amino acid sequence: CASSMGRTNYGYTF.

Note on this clonotype: A much more abundant neighbour one base away suggests this may be a read error. J is TRBJ1-1 and V is TRBV27; D uncertain. Looked up from germline, CDR1 is MNHEY and CDR2 is SMNVEV (reference sequence). The length of the CDR3 is 12 residues. DNA for the CDR3: TGTGACAGTACGGATAGGCAAACTGAAGCTTTCTTT. Its protein is CDSTDRQTEAFF.

This clonotype was seen ten or more times. In DNA form, the CDR3 reads TGCAGTGCTAGACCCCGGACAGGGCAAGAGACCCAGTACTTC. It translates to CSARPRTGQETQYF. The J gene is TRBJ2-5, the V gene TRBV20-1; 8 nucleotides agree with TRBD1. This CDR3 region has 14 residues. CDR1 is DFQATT and CDR2 is SNEGSKA in the germline V gene (reference sequence). The J segment lost 2 bases and the V segment lost 2 bases, leaving 4 bases of the junction unmatched.

There are many counts of this clonotype. The chain couples TRBV28 to TRBJ2-7; 8 positions match TRBD2. This CDR3 has 15 amino acids. J gave up 6 bases and V 5 bases, and 12 bases lay outside the gene matches. Germline V gene data show CDR1 as MDHEN and CDR2 as SYDVKM. The CDR3 spells CASSDTSGQAGEQYF. Written as DNA, the CDR3 is TGTGCCAGCAGTGATACTAGCGGCCAGGCGGGCGAGCAGTACTTC.

There are many counts of this clonotype. The chain is built from TRBV11-1 and TRBJ2-1, with a possible D match to TRBD1 (5 bases). This CDR3 has 18 amino acids. CDR1 is SGHAT, CDR2 FQDESV, per germline (reference sequence). V gave up 1 base and J gave up 0 bases, with 16 bases separating them. The CDR3 region has the DNA TGTGCCAGCAGCTTAGAGGATAAAGCAGGGCCCTCCTACAATGAGCAGTTCTTC. It yields the protein CASSLEDKAGPSYNEQFF.

This clonotype was found many times. The V gene is TRBV12-3 or TRBV12-4, the J gene TRBJ2-3; D unclear. V was shortened by 3 bases and J by 4 bases, with 11 bases between the two germline ends. CDR3 length: 14 residues. The CDR3 here is CASSLGEAPDTQYF. DNA of the CDR3: TGTGCCAGCAGTTTGGGTGAGGCCCCAGATACGCAGTATTTT.